This T cell receptor (beta chain) was profiled in a study of T cells after yellow fever vaccination. The CDR3 spans 14 residues. The V gene's germline CDR1 is SNHLY and CDR2 FYNNEI. V was pared by 4 bases and J by 8 bases, with 14 bases between. TCRdb itself ran the 5' RACE reads through MiXCR, one entry per CDR3 protein. The data hold roughly 500,000 distinct CDR3 sequences, with 15% to 20% observed a single time. The sample was PBMCs, taken 15 days after the yellow fever booster vaccination. The receptor's source is a man aged 25 to 40 who received the YFV17D yellow fever vaccine. The V call is TRBV2, the J call TRBJ1-4; D remains unclear. The CDR3 coding sequence is TGTGCCAGCAGTGGAATTGGGAGTGGAGAAAAACTGTTTTTT. Residues: CASSGIGSGEKLFF.